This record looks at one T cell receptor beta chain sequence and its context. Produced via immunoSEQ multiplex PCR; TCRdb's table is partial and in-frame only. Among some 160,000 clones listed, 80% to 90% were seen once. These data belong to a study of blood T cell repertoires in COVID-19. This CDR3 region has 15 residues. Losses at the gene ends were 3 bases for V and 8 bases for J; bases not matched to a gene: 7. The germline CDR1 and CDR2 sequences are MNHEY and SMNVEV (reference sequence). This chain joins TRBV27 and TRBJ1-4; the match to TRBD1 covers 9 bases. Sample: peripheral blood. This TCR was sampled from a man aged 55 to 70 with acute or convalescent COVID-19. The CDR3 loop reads CASSFYGTGQEKLFF. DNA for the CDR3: TGTGCCAGCAGTTTCTATGGGACAGGGCAGGAAAAACTGTTTTTT.